These 26 T cell receptor beta chains share one sample of origin, sequenced in a study of blood T cell repertoires in COVID-19. Generated by immunoSEQ multiplex PCR, the TCRdb table keeps only in-frame clones and is missing some. Among 300,000 to 400,000 clones listed, approximately 86% were seen once. Sequenced sample: peripheral blood. The receptor set was obtained from a woman aged 60-75 years with COVID-19, enrolled during active disease.

V gene TRBV19 combines with J gene TRBJ1-4; D may be TRBD1 (6 bases). V was shortened by 4 bases and J by 5 bases, with 11 bases between the two germline ends. CDR1 is LNHDA, CDR2 SQIVND, per germline (reference sequence). The CDR3 has 14 residues. In DNA form, the CDR3 reads TGTGCCAGTAGTACGCAGGGGTTCAATGAAAAACTGTTTTTT. It is translated as CASSTQGFNEKLFF.

This rearrangement joins TRBV7-3 to TRBJ1-2, with D possibly TRBD1 on 6 matching bases. In germline, CDR1 is SGHTA, CDR2 FQGTGA. This CDR3 comprises 13 residues. Between the trimmed V and J ends, which lost 7 bases and 3 bases, there was a span of 12 bases. CDR3 loop: CASTSPGDYGYTF. In nucleotides, the CDR3 is TGTGCCAGCACCTCTCCAGGGGACTATGGCTACACCTTC.

The chain joins TRBV7-9 to TRBJ1-6; 9 bases line up with TRBD1. The CDR3 is made up of 15 amino acids. Trimming cost V 5 bases and J 10 bases; bases outside gene matches: 9. CDR1 and CDR2 from the germline V gene are SEHNR and FQNEAQ (reference sequence). The CDR3, as DNA: TGTGCCAGCAGCCCGCCGGGACAGGGTCCGTCACCCCTCCACTTT. Residues: CASSPPGQGPSPLHF.

The chain uses TRBV5-8 and TRBJ1-6, with a tentative D call TRBD1 (5 bases). CDR1 is SGHTS, CDR2 YDEGEE, per germline. This CDR3 has 14 amino acids. Deletions cut 0 bases from V and 10 bases from J, with 11 bases between. CDR3 protein: CASSLAGVGSPLHF. As DNA, the CDR3 is TGTGCCAGCAGCTTGGCGGGGGTTGGGTCACCCCTCCACTTT.

The CDR3 loop is CASSVGRDTIYF. CDR3 bases: TGTGCCAGCAGCGTAGGTCGGGACACCATATATTTT. V usage is TRBV9 and J usage is TRBJ1-3; no reliable D call. The germline gives CDR1 SGDLS, CDR2 YYNGEE. Trimming took 0 bases from V and 8 from J, leaving 6 bases between them. The CDR3 covers 12 residues.

This chain uses TRBV23-1 with TRBJ1-1; 7 positions agree with TRBD1. TRBV23-1 is filed as an ORF, its function uncertain. This CDR3 spans 13 amino acids. The V and J ends lost 2 bases and 3 bases, in that order; junction bases with no gene match: 0. The CDR3 DNA is TGCGCCAGCAGTCAACAGGGGGACACTGAAGCTTTCTTT. Protein: CASSQQGDTEAFF.

The chain joins TRBV7-8 to TRBJ2-3, with 8 bases aligning to TRBD2. There are 17 residues in the CDR3. Germline assignment: CDR1 SGHVS and CDR2 FQNEAQ. V shed 6 bases and J 2 bases; nucleotides not matched to a gene: 13. Here the CDR3 reads CASRWTGGGLVTDTQYF. The CDR3 nucleotides are TGTGCCAGCAGATGGACGGGGGGGGGACTAGTCACAGATACGCAGTATTTT. Using reference TRBV7-8 and TRBJ2-3 for the parts outside the CDR3, the full variable domain is GAGVSQSPRYKVAKRGQDVALRCDPISGHVSLFWYQQALGQGPEFLTYFQNEAQLDKSGLPSDRFFAERPEGSVSTLKIQRTQQEDSAVYLCASRWTGGGLVTDTQYFGPGTRLTVL.

This rearrangement joins TRBV7-6 to TRBJ1-6; D may be TRBD1 (6 bases). The germline V and J ends were trimmed by 2 bases and 13 bases, with 30 bases remaining between them. Looked up from germline, CDR1 is SGHVS and CDR2 is FNYEAQ. The CDR3 has 19 residues. CDR3 in amino acids: CASSLYPVWTEGGFGPLHF. The CDR3 DNA is TGTGCCAGCAGCTTATACCCGGTGTGGACAGAGGGAGGGTTCGGTCCCCTCCACTTT.

This clone has just one count. The rearrangement joins TRBV19 to TRBJ1-5; no clear D gene. The CDR3 runs to 14 residues. Germline V gene sequence: CDR1 LNHDA, CDR2 SQIVND (reference sequence). V lost 4 bases and J lost 11, with 18 bases in between. Written as DNA, the CDR3 is TGTGCCAGTAGTACATCAAGGACTAATTGGGCCCAGCATTTT. Translation: CASSTSRTNWAQHF. Full variable domain (remainder filled in from reference TRBV19 and TRBJ1-5): DGGITQSPKYLFRKEGQNVTLSCEQNLNHDAMYWYRQDPGQGLRLIYYSQIVNDFQKGDIAEGYSVSREKKESFPLTVTSAQKNPTAFYLCASSTSRTNWAQHFGDGTRLSIL.

The rearrangement links TRBV5-6 to TRBJ2-1, with a possible D match to TRBD2 (6 bases). V was clipped by 3 bases and J by 7 bases, with 17 bases between them. The CDR3 loop spans 15 amino acids. From germline, CDR1 is SGHDT and CDR2 YYEEEE. The CDR3 DNA follows: TGTGCCAGCAGCTACCGACCGCAAGGAGGGAATGAGCAGTTCTTC. It specifies CASSYRPQGGNEQFF.

The chain employs TRBV7-2 and TRBJ1-2; D may be TRBD1 (6 bases). Germline loops: CDR1 SGHTA, CDR2 FQGNSA. The V and J ends lost 5 bases and 0 bases respectively, with 19 bases between them. The CDR3 covers 17 residues. The CDR3 spells CASSLWGRGGANYGYTF. For the CDR3, the DNA is TGTGCCAGCAGCCTCTGGGGGAGGGGGGGAGCTAACTATGGCTACACCTTC.

V gene TRBV7-3 combines with J gene TRBJ2-3; 13 bases are a match to TRBD2. The germline gives CDR1 SGHTA, CDR2 FQGTGA. V shed 5 bases and J 2 bases; nucleotides not matched to a gene: 7. This CDR3 has 17 residues. CDR3 loop: CASSAPGLAGYTDTQYF. DNA for the CDR3: TGTGCCAGCAGCGCCCCGGGACTAGCGGGGTACACAGATACGCAGTATTTT.

The chain couples TRBV5-4 to TRBJ1-2, with D unresolved. This CDR3 comprises 15 residues. Per germline, CDR1 SGHNT and CDR2 YYREEE (reference sequence). The V and J ends lost 3 bases and 5 bases respectively, with 17 bases between them. The CDR3 protein is CASSYPGEGEYGYTF. CDR3 DNA sequence: TGTGCCAGCAGCTACCCCGGAGAGGGAGAATATGGCTACACCTTC.

The rearrangement uses TRBV10-3 and TRBJ1-2; D is perhaps TRBD1 (5 bases). Germline-derived CDR1 and CDR2 are ENHRY and SYGVKD. Deletions cut 5 bases from V and 8 bases from J, with 15 bases between. The CDR3 is 13 amino acids. CDR3 sequence: CAISFGTEGGYTF. CDR3 bases: TGTGCCATCAGTTTTGGGACTGAGGGCGGCTACACCTTC.

The chain combines TRBV7-2 with TRBJ2-2; 8 bases map to TRBD1. This CDR3 region has 14 residues. After removal of 6 bases from V and 6 bases from J, the junction contained 6 bases not matched to a gene. Germline loops: CDR1 SGHTA, CDR2 FQGNSA. The CDR3 spells CASSLGQGPGELFF. CDR3 in DNA: TGTGCCAGCAGTCTCGGACAGGGCCCCGGGGAGCTGTTTTTT.

The CDR3 loop is CASSLNSQNTEAFF. For the CDR3, the DNA is TGTGCCAGCAGTTTAAACAGCCAGAACACTGAAGCTTTCTTT. The chain employs TRBV27 and TRBJ1-1, with D uncertain. Looked up from germline, CDR1 is MNHEY and CDR2 is SMNVEV (reference sequence). V was shortened by 2 bases and J by 1 base, with 8 bases between the two germline ends. The CDR3 length is 14 residues.

The gene calls are TRBV20-1 and TRBJ2-7, with D uncertain. The V and J ends lost 3 bases and 2 bases respectively, with 11 bases between them. This CDR3 spans 13 amino acids. Germline V gene lookup returns CDR1 DFQATT and CDR2 SNEGSKA (reference sequence). The CDR3 loop reads CSASPGQTYEQYF. The CDR3 region has the DNA TGCAGTGCTAGTCCGGGTCAGACCTACGAGCAGTACTTC.

This sequence joins TRBV6-5 and TRBJ2-1; tentative D call: TRBD2 (6 bases). Per germline, CDR1 MNHEY and CDR2 SVGAGI. V was pared by 0 bases and J by 7 bases, with 10 bases between. This CDR3 comprises 14 residues. CDR3 sequence (DNA): TGTGCCAGCAGTTACTCGAGGAGGGAGAATGAGCAGTTCTTC. Translating it yields CASSYSRRENEQFF.

The chain combines TRBV3-1 (or the pseudogene TRBV3-2) with TRBJ2-1; TRBD2 matches 7 bases. J gave up 3 bases and V 0 bases, and 8 bases lay outside the gene matches. This CDR3 contains 17 residues. CDR1 is LGHDT and CDR2 is YNNKEL in the germline V gene (reference sequence). The CDR3 DNA reads as TGTGCCAGCAGCCAAGACGTGGGGAGCGGGGTCTACAATGAGCAGTTCTTC. It is translated as CASSQDVGSGVYNEQFF.

The chain joins TRBV29-1 to TRBJ2-1; 7 bases match TRBD2. V dropped 2 bases and J dropped 5; count of bases not matched to a gene: 3. Germline lookup yields CDR1 SQVTM and CDR2 ANQGSEA. This CDR3 has 13 amino acids. The CDR3 here is CSVESSGNNEQFF. CDR3 sequence (DNA): TGCAGCGTTGAATCTAGCGGTAACAATGAGCAGTTCTTC.

V and J are TRBV7-3 and TRBJ2-4; tentative D call: TRBD1 (5 bases). The CDR3 is made up of 15 amino acids. The V and J ends lost 5 bases and 6 bases respectively, with 17 bases between them. Per the germline V gene, CDR1 is SGHTA and CDR2 is FQGTGA. The CDR3 is CASSPDQGGRNIQYF. CDR3 DNA sequence: TGTGCCAGCAGCCCCGACCAGGGCGGCCGAAACATTCAGTACTTC.

This rearrangement joins TRBV30 to TRBJ2-1; 8 nucleotides match TRBD2. Germline V gene lookup returns CDR1 GTSNPN and CDR2 SVGIG (reference sequence). Trimming took 5 bases from V and 5 from J; bases not matched to a gene: 17. CDR3 length equals 17 residues. Here the CDR3 reads CAWLTGRGNFGHNEQFF. Here the CDR3 DNA reads TGTGCCTGGCTCACCGGGAGGGGTAACTTTGGCCACAATGAGCAGTTCTTC. Based on the CDR3 plus reference TRBV30 and TRBJ2-1, the full variable domain is SQTIHQWPATLVQPVGSPLSLECTVEGTSNPNLYWYRQAAGRGLQLLFYSVGIGQISSEVPQNLSASRPQDRQFILSSKKLLLSDSGFYLCAWLTGRGNFGHNEQFFGPGTRLTVL.

The rearrangement joins TRBV5-1 to TRBJ2-7, with TRBD1 matching 9 bases. This CDR3 is built from 16 residues. Per germline, CDR1 SGHRS and CDR2 YFSETQ. The trim removed 4 bases at V and 3 bases at J, leaving 11 bases unmatched. CDR3 sequence: CASSPTGDRELYEQYF. CDR3 sequence (DNA): TGCGCCAGCAGCCCGACGGGGGACAGGGAACTCTACGAGCAGTACTTC.

The rearrangement links TRBV19 to TRBJ1-3, with TRBD1 as a possible D gene (5 bases). Germline loops: CDR1 LNHDA, CDR2 SQIVND (reference sequence). The CDR3 consists of 18 residues. V shed 3 bases and J shed 0 bases, with 18 bases lying between them. The CDR3 nucleotides read TGTGCCAGTAGTATTTACGAAAGCCAGGGCTTCTCTGGAAACACCATATATTTT. Amino acid sequence: CASSIYESQGFSGNTIYF.

The CDR3 region is CASGKGEYTDTQYF. The DNA for the CDR3 is TGTGCCAGCGGGAAGGGGGAGTACACAGATACGCAGTATTTT. The chain recombines TRBV11-3 with TRBJ2-3, with D possibly TRBD1 on 6 matching bases. V was trimmed by 8 bases and J by 2 bases, leaving 14 bases between them. Germline CDR1 reads SGHNT; CDR2 reads YENEEA. This CDR3 spans 14 amino acids.

The chain has TRBV11-2 and TRBJ2-5; 9 nucleotides agree with TRBD2. CDR1 is SGHAT, CDR2 FQNNGV, per germline. CDR3 length equals 16 residues. V lost 5 bases, J lost 5 bases, and 12 bases stayed unmatched. CDR3 coding DNA: TGTGCCAGCAGCCGGACCATAGCGGGGGAGAGGGAGACCCAGTACTTC. It specifies CASSRTIAGERETQYF.